This T cell receptor (beta chain) was captured by sequencing in a study of shared T cell receptors in the human thymus. Turning to this clone: Mismatch with germline at one junction end may stem from a read error.

The CDR3 is 15 residues long. Germline assignment: CDR1 MNHNS and CDR2 SASEGT. Here immunoSEQ multiplex PCR was the method, and the copy in TCRdb shows in-frame clones only, minus some. This sample has some 400,000 clones; roughly 94% occur once, and the top ten carry around 0.019%. Sequenced: thymocytes. This clonotype was sampled from a human donor. The rearrangement uses TRBV6-1 and TRBJ1-4; tentative D call: TRBD1 (6 bases). The CDR3 nucleotides read TGTGCCAGCAGTGACTTATTGGGGGCTGGCGAAAGACTGTTTTTT. It translates to CASSDLLGAGERLFF.